Below, 22 T cell receptor beta chains from the same sample are listed, as sequenced in a study of T cell responses to AZD1222 COVID-19 vaccine. Generated by immunoSEQ multiplex PCR, the TCRdb table keeps only in-frame clones and is missing some. The sample consists of under 150,000 clones, approximately 90% of them appearing once. The sample was peripheral blood, taken 28 days after the second AZD1222 dose. These receptor sequences come from an adult who received the AZD1222 COVID-19 vaccine.

The V and J genes are TRBV11-2 and TRBJ1-2; possible D gene TRBD1, 5 bases. The CDR3 covers 15 residues. The V end was cut by 1 base, the J end by 7 bases, with 16 bases between. Germline CDR1 SGHAT, CDR2 FQNNGV. CDR3 amino acids: CASSLAGSGAGGYTF. DNA of the CDR3: TGTGCCAGCAGCTTAGCTGGTTCTGGGGCTGGTGGCTACACCTTC.

The chain combines TRBV7-9 with TRBJ1-4; D not certain. Trimming took 4 bases from V and 2 from J, leaving 14 bases between them. The CDR3 runs to 16 residues. Germline V gene lookup returns CDR1 SEHNR and CDR2 FQNEAQ (reference sequence). CDR3 in DNA: TGTGCCAGCAGCTCCTTTTCATGGGCCACTAATGAAAAACTGTTTTTT. Translation gives CASSSFSWATNEKLFF.

The chain employs TRBV5-1 and TRBJ1-2, with TRBD1 as a possible D gene (6 bases). Germline CDR1 reads SGHRS; CDR2 reads YFSETQ. This CDR3 spans 13 amino acids. Between the trimmed V and J ends, which lost 2 bases and 7 bases, there was a span of 12 bases. CDR3 nucleotide sequence: TGCGCCAGCAGCTTTCCAGGGGAATCTGGCTACACCTTC. It encodes CASSFPGESGYTF. Complete variable domain (other parts from reference TRBV5-1 and TRBJ1-2): KAGVTQTPRYLIKTRGQQVTLSCSPISGHRSVSWYQQTPGQGLQFLFEYFSETQRNKGNFPGRFSGRQFSNSRSEMNVSTLELGDSALYLCASSFPGESGYTFGSGTRLTVV.

This clone was found a few times. The chain links TRBV5-1 to TRBJ2-7, with D perhaps matching TRBD1 (6 bases). The length of the CDR3 is 14 residues. Germline V gene sequence: CDR1 SGHRS, CDR2 YFSETQ. The V end was cut by 4 bases, the J end by 3 bases, with 14 bases between. The CDR3 DNA reads TGCGCCAGCAGCCAACCACAGGGCGGCTACGAGCAGTACTTC. Translating gives CASSQPQGGYEQYF.

The chain employs TRBV7-6 and TRBJ2-7, with a tentative D call TRBD1 (6 bases). Trimming took 5 bases from V and 5 from J, leaving 13 bases between them. This CDR3 comprises 13 residues. From germline, CDR1 is SGHVS and CDR2 FNYEAQ. Here the CDR3 reads CASSRDTWHEQYF. Written as DNA, the CDR3 is TGTGCCAGCAGCCGGGACACATGGCACGAGCAGTACTTC.

This clone was seen just once. The chain combines TRBV10-2 with TRBJ1-2, with no clear D. Looked up from germline, CDR1 is WSHSY and CDR2 is SAAADI. The CDR3 covers 13 residues. V shed 1 base and J shed 4 bases, with 7 bases lying between them. The CDR3 DNA is TGCGCCAGCAGTGAGTACAGAAGCTATGGCTACACCTTC. This gives the protein CASSEYRSYGYTF.

CDR3 DNA: TGTGCCAGCAGGCGCGGGACGGGGAGCACAGATACGCAGTATTTT. The encoded protein is CASRRGTGSTDTQYF. This chain uses TRBV3-1 (or the pseudogene TRBV3-2) with TRBJ2-3, with a possible D match to TRBD2 (6 bases). The V gene's germline CDR1 is LGHDT and CDR2 YNNKEL (reference sequence). This CDR3 is 15 amino acids long. V was cut by 6 bases and J by 0 bases, with 13 bases left in between.

The rearrangement links TRBV7-2 to TRBJ1-2, with D uncertain. This CDR3 is 13 amino acids long. Looked up from germline, CDR1 is SGHTA and CDR2 is FQGNSA. V was trimmed by 1 base and J by 4 bases, leaving 7 bases between them. The CDR3 DNA is TGTGCCAGCAGCTTAGGCAGGTCCTATGGCTACACCTTC. Its translation: CASSLGRSYGYTF.

The table lists this clone with a few counts. The CDR3 sequence: CASSSESRARGEQYF. For the CDR3, the DNA is TGTGCCAGCAGCTCAGAGAGTAGGGCCAGAGGGGAGCAGTACTTC. V is TRBV7-2 and J is TRBJ2-7; D is perhaps TRBD2 (5 bases). V gave up 4 bases and J gave up 7 bases, with 20 bases separating them. Germline V gene data show CDR1 as SGHTA and CDR2 as FQGNSA. This CDR3 comprises 15 residues.

This rearrangement joins TRBV4-1 to TRBJ2-3, with 10 bases that match TRBD2. The germline CDR1 and CDR2 sequences are MGHRA and YSYEKL. CDR3 length: 15 amino acids. Germline trimming cut 0 bases from V and 8 bases from J; bases unmatched to any gene: 5. In nucleotides, the CDR3 is TGCGCCAGCAGCCAAGAAGCGGGAGGGGTTGGTACGCAGTATTTT. Its protein is CASSQEAGGVGTQYF.

The chain recombines TRBV19 with TRBJ2-1; D tentatively fits TRBD1 or TRBD2 (6 bases each). Germline V gene lookup returns CDR1 LNHDA and CDR2 SQIVND (reference sequence). This CDR3 is built from 16 residues. Between the trimmed V and J ends, which lost 4 bases and 0 bases, there was a span of 13 bases. This CDR3 is CASSRRDKSSYNEQFF. DNA of the CDR3: TGTGCCAGTAGTAGGAGGGACAAGAGCTCCTACAATGAGCAGTTCTTC.

V is TRBV7-9 and J is TRBJ2-3; D is ambiguous. Germline values: CDR1 SEHNR, CDR2 FQNEAQ (reference sequence). V was clipped by 7 bases and J by 2 bases, with 13 bases between them. This CDR3 spans 14 amino acids. CDR3 loop: CASTRRVSTDTQYF. The CDR3, as DNA: TGTGCCAGCACACGCCGGGTGTCCACAGATACGCAGTATTTT.

This clone was seen only once. This chain uses TRBV7-8 with TRBJ1-1, with TRBD1 as a possible D gene (5 bases). Germline-derived CDR1 and CDR2 are SGHVS and FQNEAQ. V was trimmed by 1 base and J by 4 bases, leaving 10 bases between them. This CDR3 has 14 amino acids. CDR3 sequence reads: CASSLVGTSTEAFF. The CDR3 coding sequence is TGTGCCAGCAGCTTAGTCGGGACGAGCACTGAAGCTTTCTTT.

The chain joins TRBV9 to TRBJ1-1; D is undetermined. CDR3 length: 12 residues. V was cut by 4 bases and J by 4 bases, with 8 bases left in between. CDR1 is SGDLS and CDR2 is YYNGEE in the germline V gene. The CDR3 here is CASSSRGTEAFF. The CDR3 bases are TGTGCCAGCAGCTCACGAGGCACTGAAGCTTTCTTT.

The chain recombines TRBV3-1 (or the pseudogene TRBV3-2) with TRBJ1-6, with 8 bases fitting TRBD1. This CDR3 is built from 14 residues. CDR1 and CDR2 from the germline V gene are LGHDT and YNNKEL (reference sequence). The V gene end was trimmed by 1 base and the J gene end by 10 bases; junction bases not matched to a gene: 3. The CDR3 DNA is TGTGCCAGCAGCCAAGGACAGGGGTGGTCACCCCTCCACTTT. Its protein is CASSQGQGWSPLHF.

The V and J genes are TRBV5-4 and TRBJ1-3; unclear D gene. V shed 1 base and J shed 4 bases, with 6 bases lying between them. CDR3 length: 13 amino acids. Germline-derived CDR1 and CDR2 are SGHNT and YYREEE (reference sequence). The CDR3 sequence is CASSLSGGNTIYF. The CDR3 DNA reads TGTGCCAGCAGCTTGTCCGGAGGAAACACCATATATTTT. The variable domain in full, completed from reference TRBV5-4 and TRBJ1-3, reads ETGVTQSPTHLIKTRGQQVTLRCSSQSGHNTVSWYQQALGQGPQFIFQYYREEENGRGNFPPRFSGLQFPNYSSELNVNALELDDSALYLCASSLSGGNTIYFGEGSWLTVV.

J is TRBJ2-2 and V is TRBV5-4, with D perhaps assigned TRBD1 or TRBD2 (7 bases each). The ends were cut back, 3 bases at V and 3 bases at J, with 15 bases in the middle. CDR3 length equals 16 residues. Germline V lookup: CDR1 SGHNT, CDR2 YYREEE (reference sequence). As DNA, the CDR3 is TGTGCCAGCAGCTGGGGGGGACAGACGGACACCGGGGAGCTGTTTTTT. Residues: CASSWGGQTDTGELFF. Full variable domain (missing parts from reference TRBV5-4 and TRBJ2-2): ETGVTQSPTHLIKTRGQQVTLRCSSQSGHNTVSWYQQALGQGPQFIFQYYREEENGRGNFPPRFSGLQFPNYSSELNVNALELDDSALYLCASSWGGQTDTGELFFGEGSRLTVL.

The genes are TRBV18 and TRBJ2-7, with 9 bases matching TRBD2. Germline assignment: CDR1 KGHSH and CDR2 LQKENI. This CDR3 has 15 residues. V shed 3 bases, J shed 5 bases, and the junction held 8 bases outside the gene matches. The DNA of the CDR3 is TGTGCCAGCTCACCTTCGGCGGGGGGGCTGAACGAGCAGTACTTC. This encodes CASSPSAGGLNEQYF.

The chain combines TRBV5-4 with TRBJ1-2, with TRBD1 matching 7 bases. The CDR3 consists of 15 residues. Germline trimming cut 0 bases from V and 9 bases from J; bases unmatched to any gene: 11. The germline V gene encodes CDR1 SGHNT and CDR2 YYREEE (reference sequence). The CDR3 coding sequence is TGTGCCAGCAGCTTGGCTGTCGGGACAGCCGTGAGCTACACCTTC. Protein sequence: CASSLAVGTAVSYTF.

The CDR3 DNA is TGTGCCAGCATTTCGACTACAGATACGCAGTATTTT. This codes for CASISTTDTQYF. The chain employs TRBV28 and TRBJ2-3, with D unresolved. V gave up 7 bases and J gave up 3 bases, with 8 bases separating them. Germline V CDR1 and CDR2: MDHEN, SYDVKM. CDR3 length: 12 amino acids.

The rearrangement joins TRBV2 to TRBJ2-3; unclear D gene. Germline values: CDR1 SNHLY, CDR2 FYNNEI. Trimming shortened V by 0 bases and J by 5 bases, and 6 bases separated the two germline ends. The CDR3 is made up of 13 amino acids. The CDR3 protein is CASSEALGDTQYF. The CDR3 nucleotides are TGTGCCAGCAGTGAAGCGCTCGGAGATACGCAGTATTTT.

V is TRBV9 and J is TRBJ2-7; 8 nucleotides align to TRBD1. Germline V gene sequence: CDR1 SGDLS, CDR2 YYNGEE. There are 17 residues in the CDR3. J was trimmed by 2 bases and V by 4 bases; bases with no gene match: 14. The CDR3 loop reads CASSKGRGRESAYEQYF. CDR3 nucleotide sequence: TGTGCCAGCAGCAAAGGCAGGGGGCGAGAGTCCGCCTACGAGCAGTACTTC.